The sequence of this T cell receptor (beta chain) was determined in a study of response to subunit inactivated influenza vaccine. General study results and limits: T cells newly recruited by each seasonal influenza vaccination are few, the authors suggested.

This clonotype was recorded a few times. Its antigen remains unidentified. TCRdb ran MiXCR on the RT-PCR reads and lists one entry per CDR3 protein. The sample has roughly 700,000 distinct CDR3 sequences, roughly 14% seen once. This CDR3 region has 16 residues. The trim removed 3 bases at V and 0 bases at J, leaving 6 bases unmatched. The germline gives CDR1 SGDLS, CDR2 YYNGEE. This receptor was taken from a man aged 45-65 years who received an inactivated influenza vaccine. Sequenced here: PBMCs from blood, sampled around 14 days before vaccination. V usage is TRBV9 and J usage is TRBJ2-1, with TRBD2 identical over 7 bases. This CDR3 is CASSESGGGSYNEQFF. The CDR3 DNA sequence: TGTGCCAGCAGCGAGAGTGGCGGGGGCTCCTACAATGAGCAGTTCTTC.